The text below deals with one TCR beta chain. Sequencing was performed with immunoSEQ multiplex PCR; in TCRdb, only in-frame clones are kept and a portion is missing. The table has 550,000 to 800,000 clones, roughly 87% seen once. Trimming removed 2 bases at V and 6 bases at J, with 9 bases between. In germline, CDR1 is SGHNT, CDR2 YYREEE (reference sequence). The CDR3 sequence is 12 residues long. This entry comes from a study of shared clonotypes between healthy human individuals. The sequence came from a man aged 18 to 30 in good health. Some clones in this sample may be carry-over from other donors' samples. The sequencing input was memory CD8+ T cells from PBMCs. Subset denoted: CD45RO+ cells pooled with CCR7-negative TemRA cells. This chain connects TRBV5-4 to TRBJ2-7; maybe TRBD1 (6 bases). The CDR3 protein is CASSFDRLEQYF. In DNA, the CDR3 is TGTGCCAGCAGCTTCGACAGGCTCGAGCAGTACTTC.